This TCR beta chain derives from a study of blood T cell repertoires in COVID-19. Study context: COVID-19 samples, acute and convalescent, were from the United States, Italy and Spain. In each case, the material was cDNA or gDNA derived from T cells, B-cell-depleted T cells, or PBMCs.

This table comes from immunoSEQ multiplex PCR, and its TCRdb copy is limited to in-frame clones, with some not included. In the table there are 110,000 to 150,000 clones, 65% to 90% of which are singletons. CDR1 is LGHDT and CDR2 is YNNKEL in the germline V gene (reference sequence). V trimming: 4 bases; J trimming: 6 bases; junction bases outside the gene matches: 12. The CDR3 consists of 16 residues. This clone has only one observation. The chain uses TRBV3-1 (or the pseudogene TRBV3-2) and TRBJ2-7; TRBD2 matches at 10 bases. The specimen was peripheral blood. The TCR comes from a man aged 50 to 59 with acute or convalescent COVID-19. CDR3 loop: CASSLRPGLAVGEQYF. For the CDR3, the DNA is TGTGCCAGCAGCCTGAGACCCGGACTAGCGGTCGGCGAGCAGTACTTC.